One sample yielded the 18 T cell receptor beta chains listed below, sequenced in a study of liver allograft versus peripheral blood T cells. Looking at the study overall: Graft-liver T cell receptor repertoires were compared against recipient peripheral blood repertoires.

Each CDR3 protein is one row after TCRdb ran MiXCR on the reads. The sample has over 7,500 distinct CDR3 sequences; around 21% are singletons. The receptors shown here come from a human patient who had a liver transplant. Some T cells may possibly be graft donor cells.

This clonotype turned up a few times. This sequence joins TRBV14 and TRBJ1-4; 7 nucleotides agree with TRBD1. With V trimmed by 0 bases and J by 10 bases, 8 bases remained unmatched. Looked up from germline, CDR1 is SGHDN and CDR2 is FVKESK. The CDR3 is 15 residues long. The CDR3 DNA is TGTGCCAGCAGCCAAGAGAAGAGACAGGGAGGAAAACTGTTTTTT. This encodes CASSQEKRQGGKLFF.

By share, this clonotype counts as medium-sized. The chain carries TRBV28 and TRBJ1-2; TRBD1 aligns across 11 bases. V lost 4 bases and J lost 5; bases outside the gene matches: 12. Per the germline V gene, CDR1 is MDHEN and CDR2 is SYDVKM. The CDR3 totals 17 residues. CDR3 protein: CASSSRTGGEGRYGYTF. CDR3 nucleotide sequence: TGTGCCAGCAGTTCGAGGACAGGGGGCGAGGGACGGTATGGCTACACCTTC.

The V gene is TRBV6-5, the J gene TRBJ1-4; 8 nucleotides line up with TRBD1. Looked up from germline, CDR1 is MNHEY and CDR2 is SVGAGI. V trimming: 5 bases; J trimming: 7 bases; junction bases outside the gene matches: 9. The CDR3 is 15 amino acids. The DNA of the CDR3 is TGTGCCAGCAGTCTTACCCGCGACAGGGGTGAAAAACTGTTTTTT. This sequence encodes CASSLTRDRGEKLFF.

This clonotype is medium-sized within its sample. The rearrangement joins TRBV28 to TRBJ1-2, with D unclear. The CDR3 contains 11 residues. In germline, CDR1 is MDHEN, CDR2 SYDVKM. Trimming removed 2 bases at V and 8 bases at J, with 6 bases between. The chain's CDR3 is CASSLAYGYTF. CDR3 nucleotide sequence: TGTGCCAGCAGTTTAGCATACGGCTACACCTTC.

Sample share makes this clonotype medium-sized. The V and J genes are TRBV18 and TRBJ1-6, with D uncertain. The CDR3 has 13 residues. The germline V and J ends were trimmed by 2 bases and 7 bases, with 6 bases remaining between them. Germline V CDR1 and CDR2: KGHSH, LQKENI. Written as DNA, the CDR3 is TGTGCCAGCTCACCAGACTTCAATTCACCCCTCCACTTT. Translated, it gives CASSPDFNSPLHF.

This clonotype was recorded once. The chain employs TRBV2 and TRBJ1-1, with TRBD1 identical over 7 bases. With V trimmed by 4 bases and J by 3 bases, 5 bases remained unmatched. From germline, CDR1 is SNHLY and CDR2 FYNNEI. The CDR3 extends over 14 amino acids. This CDR3 is CASSAMTGYTEAFF. The CDR3 DNA follows: TGTGCCAGCAGTGCTATGACAGGGTACACTGAAGCTTTCTTT. Variable domain in full (rest from reference TRBV2 and TRBJ1-1): EPEVTQTPSHQVTQMGQEVILRCVPISNHLYFYWYRQILGQKVEFLVSFYNNEISEKSEIFDDQFSVERPDGSNFTLKIRSTKLEDSAMYFCASSAMTGYTEAFFGQGTRLTVV.

The rearrangement joins TRBV7-2 to TRBJ1-5, with D possibly being TRBD1 (6 bases). The CDR3 length is 16 residues. CDR1 SGHTA and CDR2 FQGNSA come from the germline V gene. V dropped 0 bases and J dropped 0 bases, with 9 bases sitting between them. For the CDR3, the DNA is TGTGCCAGCAGCTTAGCAGGGGGGCTTAGCAATCAGCCCCAGCATTTT. Encoded protein: CASSLAGGLSNQPQHF.

The rearrangement joins TRBV12-3 or TRBV12-4 to TRBJ1-2; weak D call: TRBD1 (6 bases). Trimming removed 6 bases at V and 8 bases at J, with 22 bases between. This CDR3 is built from 15 residues. The CDR3: CASSPEGGGVRGYTF. CDR3 sequence (DNA): TGTGCCAGCAGCCCGGAGGGGGGGGGCGTCAGGGGCTACACCTTC.

This clonotype is judged medium-sized. This rearrangement joins TRBV29-1 to TRBJ1-1, with unresolved D. Trimming shortened V by 4 bases and J by 0 bases, and 3 bases separated the two germline ends. This CDR3 spans 11 amino acids. Germline lookup yields CDR1 SQVTM and CDR2 ANQGSEA. In DNA form, the CDR3 reads TGCAGCGTTGCTGTGAACACTGAAGCTTTCTTT. Translated, it gives CSVAVNTEAFF.

This chain joins TRBV28 and TRBJ1-1, with D hard to call. This CDR3 has 12 residues. Trimming took 7 bases from V and 0 from J, leaving 6 bases between them. Germline V CDR1 and CDR2: MDHEN, SYDVKM. CDR3 residues: CASIDLNTEAFF. CDR3 sequence (DNA): TGTGCCAGCATTGATTTGAACACTGAAGCTTTCTTT.

V and J are TRBV7-2 and TRBJ1-3; the D is unclear. There are 14 residues in the CDR3. Germline CDR1 SGHTA, CDR2 FQGNSA. Between the trimmed V and J ends, which lost 5 bases and 6 bases, there was a span of 14 bases. CDR3 in amino acids: CASSVPLGENTIYF. The CDR3 region has the DNA TGTGCCAGCAGCGTGCCCTTAGGAGAAAACACCATATATTTT.

This clonotype is medium-sized. The chain uses TRBV19 and TRBJ1-1; the match to TRBD1 covers 7 bases. Germline V gene data show CDR1 as LNHDA and CDR2 as SQIVND (reference sequence). This CDR3 contains 13 residues. V was clipped by 10 bases and J by 0 bases; unmatched bases: 5. DNA for the CDR3: TGTGCCACTCAGGGACAGCTGAACACTGAAGCTTTCTTT. It encodes CATQGQLNTEAFF.

By frequency in the sample, this clonotype is medium-sized (0.01 to 0.1%). The genes are TRBV19 and TRBJ2-5; D ambiguous. The germline CDR1 and CDR2 sequences are LNHDA and SQIVND (reference sequence). This CDR3 has 15 amino acids. The germline V and J ends were trimmed by 7 bases and 5 bases, with 20 bases remaining between them. The chain's CDR3 is CASTKKHIGVETQYF. CDR3 nucleotide sequence: TGTGCCAGTACCAAAAAACACATCGGCGTGGAGACCCAGTACTTC.

This clonotype is labeled as medium-sized. The chain employs TRBV29-1 and TRBJ2-5; 8 nucleotides line up with TRBD1. Germline CDR1 SQVTM, CDR2 ANQGSEA. The CDR3 is 14 residues long. V was pared by 6 bases and J by 4 bases, with 10 bases of the junction left unmatched. The CDR3 DNA reads as TGCAGCGTGGACCAGACAGGGGTTGGAGAGACCCAGTACTTC. It specifies CSVDQTGVGETQYF.

This clonotype is medium-sized within its sample. The CDR3 region is CASSYTPPNDSGYTF. The CDR3 DNA is TGTGCCAGCAGTTACACCCCCCCCAATGACAGCGGCTACACCTTC. The chain combines TRBV6-5 with TRBJ1-2, with a weak D call TRBD1 (5 bases). This CDR3 comprises 15 residues. V lost 2 bases, J lost 8 bases, and 18 bases lay in between. CDR1 is MNHEY and CDR2 is SVGAGI in the germline V gene.

The CDR3, as DNA: TGTGCCAGCAGCGTATCAGCGGGAGTCCCCCGAGAGACGCAGTATTTT. This gives the protein CASSVSAGVPRETQYF. The chain carries TRBV9 and TRBJ2-3; TRBD2 matches at 8 bases. CDR1 is SGDLS and CDR2 is YYNGEE in the germline V gene. V dropped 1 base and J dropped 9; count of bases not matched to a gene: 13. This CDR3 region has 16 residues. Full variable domain (missing parts from reference TRBV9 and TRBJ2-3): DSGVTQTPKHLITATGQRVTLRCSPRSGDLSVYWYQQSLDQGLQFLIQYYNGEERAKGNILERFSAQQFPDLHSELNLSSLELGDSALYFCASSVSAGVPRETQYFGPGTRLTVL.

The chain couples TRBV11-3 to TRBJ2-2; perhaps TRBD1 as D (5 bases). This CDR3 is built from 14 residues. Trimming left V 6 bases short and J 0 bases short, with 8 bases between. Germline CDR1 reads SGHNT; CDR2 reads YENEEA. CDR3 sequence reads: CASRLDTNTGELFF. The CDR3 nucleotides read TGTGCCAGCAGATTGGACACGAACACCGGGGAGCTGTTTTTT.

This clonotype is medium-sized within its sample. This chain joins TRBV6-1 and TRBJ2-2, with TRBD2 matching over 7 bases. The CDR3 totals 15 residues. Germline V gene data show CDR1 as MNHNS and CDR2 as SASEGT. The V gene end was trimmed by 4 bases and the J gene end by 8 bases; junction bases not matched to a gene: 10. CDR3 DNA sequence: TGTGCCAGCAGTGCTCAGTGGGCGGGGGTTGGGGAGCTGTTTTTT. It is translated as CASSAQWAGVGELFF.